The 13 T cell receptor beta chains listed next were all sequenced from one sample in a study of T cell repertoires in cytomegalovirus infection. TCRdb re-derived calls from the reads in MiXCR, one entry per CDR3 protein. The sample shows some 180,000 distinct CDR3 sequences, about 18% of them seen only once. The material sequenced was CD8+ T cells from PBMCs. The receptors here all came from a human donor in good health (CMV status not recorded). Some clones in this sample may be carry-over from other donors' samples.

The chain carries TRBV25-1 and TRBJ2-5; D gene unclear. CDR3 length equals 13 residues. Germline V gene lookup returns CDR1 MGHDK and CDR2 SYGVNS. Trimming removed 0 bases from V and 4 bases from J, with 6 bases in between. The chain's CDR3 is CASSEYIRETQYF. The CDR3 DNA follows: TGTGCCAGCAGTGAATATATCCGAGAGACCCAGTACTTC. The complete variable domain, with remaining parts taken from reference TRBV25-1 and TRBJ2-5, reads EADIYQTPRYLVIGTGKKITLECSQTMGHDKMYWYQQDPGMELHLIHYSYGVNSTEKGDLSSESTVSRIRTEHFPLTLESARPSHTSQYLCASSEYIRETQYFGPGTRLLVL.

This rearrangement joins TRBV29-1 to TRBJ2-6, with 11 bases that match TRBD1. The trim removed 6 bases at V and 0 bases at J, leaving 4 bases unmatched. The CDR3 consists of 16 residues. Germline V gives CDR1 SQVTM, CDR2 ANQGSEA. The CDR3 reads CSVPDRGLSGANVLTF. As DNA, the CDR3 is TGCAGCGTCCCGGACAGGGGGCTCTCTGGGGCCAACGTCCTGACTTTC.

This clonotype was picked up a small number of times. The chain joins TRBV7-6 to TRBJ1-1; no definite D call. This CDR3 spans 12 amino acids. In germline, CDR1 is SGHVS, CDR2 FNYEAQ. Trimming took 7 bases from V and 1 from J, leaving 7 bases between them. Written as DNA, the CDR3 is TGTGCCAGCATTTACGGGAACACTGAAGCTTTCTTT. This sequence encodes CASIYGNTEAFF.

This chain links TRBV7-2 with TRBJ2-5, with 9 positions matching TRBD1. Germline-derived CDR1 and CDR2 are SGHTA and FQGNSA. CDR3 length: 16 residues. J lost 2 bases, V lost 3 bases, and 7 bases had no gene match. The CDR3 coding sequence is TGTGCCAGCAGCTTCCGGGACAGGGTGAGGCAAGAGACCCAGTACTTC. Translating it yields CASSFRDRVRQETQYF.

This clonotype was detected only a few times. This chain connects TRBV7-9 to TRBJ1-1; the D gene is possibly TRBD1 (5 bases). V was clipped by 5 bases and J by 3 bases, with 10 bases between them. This CDR3 contains 13 residues. The germline CDR1 and CDR2 sequences are SEHNR and FQNEAQ (reference sequence). The CDR3 spells CASSQGGYTEAFF. In nucleotides, the CDR3 is TGTGCCAGCAGCCAGGGTGGGTACACTGAAGCTTTCTTT.

The chain combines TRBV6-2 or TRBV6-3 with TRBJ1-2; D may be TRBD1 (6 bases). The V gene's germline CDR1 is MNHEY and CDR2 SVGEGT. Trimming took off 4 bases at V and 2 bases at J, with 8 bases between the two ends. The CDR3 length is 13 residues. The chain's CDR3 is CASSSGHNYGYTF. The CDR3, as DNA: TGTGCCAGCAGTTCGGGACACAACTATGGCTACACCTTC.

Only a few counts were recorded for this clonotype. The V and J genes are TRBV7-8 and TRBJ1-2; TRBD1 is a possible D gene (5 bases). Trimming removed 1 base from V and 6 bases from J, with 15 bases in between. This CDR3 spans 15 amino acids. Germline V gene data show CDR1 as SGHVS and CDR2 as FQNEAQ. CDR3 region: CASSLEFGAPDGYTF. The CDR3 nucleotides are TGTGCCAGCAGCTTAGAATTCGGGGCCCCTGATGGCTACACCTTC.

This clonotype has ten or more counts. The chain has TRBV7-9 and TRBJ2-7; TRBD2 agrees at 10 bases. CDR3 length equals 14 residues. Germline V gene data show CDR1 as SEHNR and CDR2 as FQNEAQ (reference sequence). The junction had 4 bases not matched to a gene; V was cut back by 5 bases and J by 3 bases. Here the CDR3 reads CASSATSGVYEQYF. The CDR3 DNA is TGTGCCAGCAGCGCTACTAGCGGGGTCTACGAGCAGTACTTC.

This clonotype was found a few times. V usage is TRBV23-1 and J usage is TRBJ2-7, with 8 bases matching TRBD1. TRBV23-1 is an ORF for which the function is uncertain. The CDR3 contains 15 residues. Unmatched junction bases numbered 4, after V lost 1 base and J lost 2 bases. CDR3 coding DNA: TGCGCCAGCAGTCAATTCGCAGGGGGCCCCTACGAGCAGTACTTC. It translates to CASSQFAGGPYEQYF.

This rearrangement joins TRBV7-8 to TRBJ1-1, with D unclear. Germline V CDR1 and CDR2: SGHVS, FQNEAQ. CDR3 length equals 13 residues. V was cut by 1 base and J by 5 bases, with 8 bases left in between. In DNA form, the CDR3 reads TGTGCCAGCAGCTTAGGGGTCCTTACTGAAGCTTTCTTT. Residues: CASSLGVLTEAFF.

The chain links TRBV4-3 to TRBJ2-7; 9 nucleotides line up with TRBD1. Germline CDR1 and CDR2: LGHNA and YSLEER. The CDR3 spans 15 residues. Germline trimming cut 5 bases from V and 7 bases from J; bases unmatched to any gene: 12. The CDR3 loop is CASSVPGQGEREQYF. CDR3 nucleotide sequence: TGCGCCAGCAGCGTACCGGGACAGGGAGAGAGAGAGCAGTACTTC.

V gene TRBV25-1 combines with J gene TRBJ1-1; TRBD1 might be the D (6 bases). This CDR3 is 14 amino acids long. CDR1 and CDR2 from the germline V gene are MGHDK and SYGVNS. V lost 7 bases to trimming and J lost 3 bases, with 15 bases between them. CDR3 nucleotides: TGTGCCAGCAACGTTGGGGGGCTGTACACTGAAGCTTTCTTT. Amino acids: CASNVGGLYTEAFF.

The genes are TRBV6-2 or TRBV6-3 and TRBJ2-1, with D tentatively TRBD1 (6 bases). Germline-derived CDR1 and CDR2 are MNHEY and SVGEGT. The CDR3 covers 15 residues. With 0 bases removed from V and 7 bases from J, the gap between germline ends came to 13 bases. As DNA, the CDR3 is TGTGCCAGCAGTTACTCGCGGACAGTACTTAATGAGCAGTTCTTC. It is translated as CASSYSRTVLNEQFF.